This TCR beta chain was observed in a study of T cells expressing NK-cell markers. Study background: Sorted CD3+CD56-NKG2C+, CD3+CD56+NKG2C+ and CD3+CD56+NKG2C- T cells supplied the TCR beta repertoires. The sequencing cohort of eight donors included seven HCMV-seropositive individuals and one seronegative individual.

This CDR3 has 13 amino acids. One entry per CDR3 protein, without DNA, is what TCRdb gives after re-calling the 5' RACE reads. This sample contains a few hundred thousand distinct CDR3 sequences. The sequenced material came from blood T cells: a sorted CD56 or NKG2C T cell subset, CD4+ or CD8+ T cells, or bulk PBMC T cells (not recorded which). The source of this sequence is a man aged 18-70 years in good health. The chain carries TRBV12-3 or TRBV12-4 and TRBJ2-1; TCRdb outputs TRBD1, but without DNA this stays unchecked. This CDR3 is CASSNRAHNEQFF.